The T cell receptor (beta chain) described here comes from a study of shared clonotypes between healthy human individuals (dated by TCRdb to 2019 to 2021). For context, the study as a whole: Three men and two women, aged 18 to 49 years, made up the cohort. For each donor, CD4 naive and CD4 memory were each given three plates, CD8 naive was given two plates, and CD8 memory was given one plate. Between about 0.9 and 8.9 billion PBMCs per donor were obtained by leukapheresis. To increase sequencing depth and limit assay-specific biases, TCR repertoire library preparation and sequencing were carried out by different laboratories using diverse techniques. The study deeply sequenced blood TCR repertoires of about five healthy adults to estimate repertoire size and the extent of clonotype sharing between individuals.

TCR CDR3 regions were amplified from genomic DNA by multiplex PCR using the deep immunoSEQ assay. For each cell subset, the extracted genomic DNA was distributed evenly across all wells of several immunoSEQ 96-well plates, and each plate served as one replicate. For sorted subsets, approximately 190 ng genomic DNA, equal to about 30,000 T cell genomes, was loaded into each replicate PCR. The purified libraries were quantified using a Qubit 3.0 fluorometer, sized with a Bioanalyzer 2100, and then quantified again using the KAPA Library Quantification kit. Every immunoSEQ 96-well plate was sequenced on a separate single-read 150-cycle Illumina NextSeq 550 flow cell. The authors processed their data as follows. Because only junctional sequences without quality scores were contained in the immunoSEQ output, filtering matching that applied to full-length reads could not be performed. To assign V/J genes and CDR3, sequences were annotated using PyIR, a Python wrapper for IgBLAST v1.9, with IMGT germline references. Reads were filtered out if the reads had weak V/J assignments (E-value above 1e-6), no CDR3, stop codons, out-of-frame junctions, or ambiguous translated residues. A V3J clonotype was defined by an identical inferred V gene, J gene, and CDR3 amino acid sequence. Percentage overlap between repertoires was calculated by dividing the number of shared unique clonotypes by the size of the smaller repertoire. RTK rarefaction, the Chao1 estimator, and Recon v2.1 estimates of unobserved clonotypes were used to assess repertoire richness. OLGA was used to compute generation probabilities for all TCRbeta clonotypes that the gDNA method yielded from a handful of donors. TCRdb re-hosts the immuneACCESS table, in-frame sequences only. Its copies lack some clones; in the studies checked, an unresolved V gene accounts for under half of them, and the cause for the rest is not known. That table supplies the V and J calls and clone size; D and trimming were determined from the DNA. This sample lists about 2.3 million clones; 90% to 95% were detected once. The top ten constitute about 0.39% of the sample.

A remark on this clone: The specificity of this receptor is unknown. It has no much larger one-base neighbor in the sample; base qualities were not kept.

As encoded in the germline V gene (reference sequence), CDR1 is MNHEY while CDR2 is SMNVEV. The CDR3 has 12 amino acids, counting the end cysteine and phenylalanine. Only the CDR3 portion is preserved as DNA: 36 bases, with reading frame beginning at the first base. Cut back by 4 bases and 5 bases, the V and J ends lie 7 bases apart. The donors were healthy, HIV-negative adults who had no recently reported acute infections or vaccinations. Only Caucasian adults living in Nashville, Tennessee, USA were represented among the donors. CD4+ T cells were enriched by magnetic negative selection, after which naive cells were positively selected on CD45RA and the negative fraction was taken as the memory subset. Blood was obtained by leukapheresis, after which PBMCs were separated by Ficoll-Histopaque density gradient centrifugation and cryopreserved in liquid nitrogen vapor phase. Analytical flow cytometry was used to check the purity and quantity of every magnetically sorted T cell population. Genomic DNA was isolated from each sorted fraction and quantified by UV absorbance on a Nanodrop 2000c.

Summary of the overall study and its limitations: About 5% of naive CD4, around 3.5% of naive CD8, approximately 2.2% of memory CD4, and about 0.4% of memory CD8 clonotypes were shared across several donors. Compared with non-shared clonotypes, the clonotypes found in all four sorted-subset donors had higher generation probabilities. Even with the large sequencing depth, rarefaction of the sorted-subset datasets indicated that sequencing was incomplete. Estimated clonotype richness was generally larger for naive than for memory subsets. The genetic and exposure-history diversity represented was limited by the small number of donors. Based on pairwise subsampling, the degree of clonotype sharing among donors was expected to be affected by sequencing depth. Sampling was restricted to blood, and TCR repertoires in tissues likely differ from the TCR repertoires found in blood.

The clonotype originates from a man between 18 and 35 years old in good health. Some clones in this sample may be carry-over from other donors' samples. The sample was naive CD4+ T cells from PBMCs. The cell subset or site label, as the study defines it: CD45RA+ positively selected. The chain links TRBV27 with TRBJ2-3; the D gene cannot be named for sure. The CDR3 reads as follows: CASSYKGDTQYF. At the DNA level, the sequence is TGTGCCAGCAGTTACAAGGGAGATACGCAGTATTTT.